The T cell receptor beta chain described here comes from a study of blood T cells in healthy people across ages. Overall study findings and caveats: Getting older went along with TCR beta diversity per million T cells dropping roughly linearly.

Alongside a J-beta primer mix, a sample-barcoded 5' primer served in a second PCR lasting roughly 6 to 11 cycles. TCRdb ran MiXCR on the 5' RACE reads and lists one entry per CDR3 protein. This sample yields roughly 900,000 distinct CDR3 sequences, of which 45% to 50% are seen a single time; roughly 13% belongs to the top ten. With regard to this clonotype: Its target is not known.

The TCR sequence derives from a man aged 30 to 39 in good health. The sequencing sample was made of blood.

CDR3 residues: CASTQSGRSYEQYF. As DNA, the CDR3 is TGTGCCAGCACTCAGAGCGGACGGTCCTACGAGCAGTACTTC. The chain recombines TRBV7-2 with TRBJ2-4; TRBD2 is a possible D gene (5 bases). The better agreement between TRBJ2-7 and the DNA end casts doubt on the J call. The CDR3 totals 14 residues. Germline V lookup: CDR1 SGHTA, CDR2 FQGNSA.